The next 29 T cell receptor beta chains were all read from a single sample in a study of blood T cell repertoires in COVID-19. Using immunoSEQ multiplex PCR, the repertoire was profiled, and TCRdb retains in-frame clones only, with some absent. The table records some 260,000 clones, 70% to 90% of them present only once. Source material: peripheral blood. The receptor source for this set is a young man with active or convalescent COVID-19.

In nucleotides, the CDR3 is TGTGCCAGCAGCGTCGGACAGGGGACTTTCGAGCAGTACTTC. Its protein product is CASSVGQGTFEQYF. The chain couples TRBV7-8 to TRBJ2-7, with 9 bases lining up with TRBD1. In germline, CDR1 is SGHVS, CDR2 FQNEAQ. V dropped 5 bases and J dropped 6; count of bases not matched to a gene: 8. CDR3 length: 14 residues.

The chain links TRBV18 to TRBJ1-3; TRBD1 matches 8 bases. This CDR3 is 15 amino acids long. CDR1 is KGHSH, CDR2 LQKENI, per germline. J gave up 1 base and V 6 bases, and 5 bases lay outside the gene matches. The CDR3 reads CASSRQGTSGNTIYF. The CDR3 coding sequence is TGTGCCAGCTCCCGACAGGGGACTTCTGGAAACACCATATATTTT.

There are a few counts of this clone. This sequence joins TRBV24-1 and TRBJ2-2, with 7 bases fitting TRBD2. Trimming at V came to 3 bases and at J to 7 bases, leaving 10 bases not matched to a gene. The CDR3 length is 16 residues. Germline lookup yields CDR1 KGHDR and CDR2 SFDVKD. The CDR3 nucleotides are TGTGCCACCAGTGATGCTACATTAGGGAGGGGCGGGGAGCTGTTTTTT. This sequence encodes CATSDATLGRGGELFF.

J is TRBJ2-1 and V is TRBV7-9, with 12 bases identical to TRBD2. J lost 8 bases, V lost 4 bases, and 3 bases had no gene match. This CDR3 is built from 14 residues. Germline CDR1 is SEHNR and CDR2 is FQNEAQ (reference sequence). CDR3 coding DNA: TGTGCCAGCAGCTCTAGCGGGAGGGGCTATGAGCAGTTCTTC. This gives the protein CASSSSGRGYEQFF.

V usage is TRBV6-5 and J usage is TRBJ1-1; D is uncertain. Germline lookup yields CDR1 MNHEY and CDR2 SVGAGI. The CDR3 length is 14 residues. V lost 2 bases and J 4 bases, leaving 11 bases between the germline ends. The CDR3 here is CASSYREVGTEAFF. Written as DNA, the CDR3 is TGTGCCAGCAGTTACAGGGAGGTCGGCACTGAAGCTTTCTTT.

The CDR3: CASSSQGHEADTQYF. The CDR3 DNA follows: TGTGCCAGCAGTTCACAGGGTCATGAGGCAGATACGCAGTATTTT. The chain has TRBV7-2 and TRBJ2-3, with D possibly being TRBD1 (6 bases). V gave up 6 bases and J gave up 4 bases, with 17 bases separating them. This CDR3 has 15 amino acids. The germline CDR1 and CDR2 sequences are SGHTA and FQGNSA.

V and J are TRBV6-4 and TRBJ2-2; 7 bases line up with TRBD2. Germline values: CDR1 MRHNA, CDR2 SNTAGT. CDR3 length: 18 residues. V shed 7 bases, J shed 6 bases, and the junction held 20 bases outside the gene matches. Written as DNA, the CDR3 is TGTGCCAGCATCCCGACTAGCTCGCGTGGTAGTACGCCCGGGGAGCTGTTTTTT. It encodes CASIPTSSRGSTPGELFF.

The chain couples TRBV5-5 to TRBJ1-1; D not certain. Trimming left V 0 bases short and J 1 base short, with 4 bases between. CDR3 length equals 13 residues. In germline, CDR1 is SGHKS, CDR2 YYEKEE (reference sequence). The CDR3 region has the DNA TGTGCCAGCAGCTTGGACAAGAACACTGAAGCTTTCTTT. This sequence encodes CASSLDKNTEAFF.

The chain links TRBV5-4 to TRBJ2-1, with 8 positions matching TRBD1. The CDR3 totals 15 residues. V was clipped by 4 bases and J by 0 bases; unmatched bases: 3. Germline V gene sequence: CDR1 SGHNT, CDR2 YYREEE (reference sequence). CDR3: CASSPDRGSYNEQFF. As DNA, the CDR3 is TGTGCCAGCAGCCCCGACAGGGGCTCCTACAATGAGCAGTTCTTC. The full variable domain, completed using reference TRBV5-4 and TRBJ2-1, is ETGVTQSPTHLIKTRGQQVTLRCSSQSGHNTVSWYQQALGQGPQFIFQYYREEENGRGNFPPRFSGLQFPNYSSELNVNALELDDSALYLCASSPDRGSYNEQFFGPGTRLTVL.

About this clone itself: Distinct nucleotide sequences in the sample also encode this CDR3. The chain is built from TRBV2 and TRBJ1-1; 7 bases are shared with TRBD1. Losses at the gene ends were 5 bases for V and 3 bases for J; bases not matched to a gene: 3. The CDR3 is made up of 13 amino acids. Germline V lookup: CDR1 SNHLY, CDR2 FYNNEI. CDR3 in amino acids: CASSSDRDTEAFF. The CDR3 DNA reads as TGTGCCAGCAGTAGTGACAGGGACACTGAAGCTTTCTTT.

This rearrangement joins TRBV5-1 to TRBJ2-2; tentative D call: TRBD1 (5 bases). This CDR3 has 14 amino acids. The germline V gene has CDR1 SGHRS and CDR2 YFSETQ. Trimming removed 5 bases from V and 6 bases from J, with 14 bases in between. For the CDR3, the DNA is TGCGCCAGCAGTGGGCAGGGTGAACCCGGGGAGCTGTTTTTT. It codes for CASSGQGEPGELFF.

Note on this clone: One end of the junction is discordant with germline, which a read error may explain. The rearrangement joins TRBV11-2 to TRBJ1-1; D is unresolved. The length of the CDR3 is 15 residues. CDR1 is SGHAT, CDR2 FQNNGV, per germline. The CDR3 is CASSLEYSGNSEAFF. The CDR3 DNA reads TGTGCCAGCAGCTTAGAATACAGCGGGAACTCTGAAGCTTTCTTT.

V and J are TRBV5-4 and TRBJ2-3, with 9 bases matching TRBD2. The CDR3 has 15 amino acids. The V gene's germline CDR1 is SGHNT and CDR2 YYREEE (reference sequence). The V gene end was trimmed by 5 bases and the J gene end by 3 bases; junction bases not matched to a gene: 7. The CDR3 DNA sequence: TGTGCCAGCAGTAGTAGCGGGAGCAAAACAGATACGCAGTATTTT. As protein: CASSSSGSKTDTQYF. The variable domain in full, with the rest retrieved from reference TRBV5-4 and TRBJ2-3, is ETGVTQSPTHLIKTRGQQVTLRCSSQSGHNTVSWYQQALGQGPQFIFQYYREEENGRGNFPPRFSGLQFPNYSSELNVNALELDDSALYLCASSSSGSKTDTQYFGPGTRLTVL.

The V and J genes are TRBV4-2 and TRBJ2-1; TRBD2 agrees at 9 bases. The ends lost 6 bases at V and 3 bases at J; junction bases unmatched: 6. CDR3 length: 15 amino acids. Germline-derived CDR1 and CDR2 are LGHNA and YNFKEQ. The CDR3 region has the DNA TGTGCCAGCAGAGTAGCGGGAGAGGTCTACAATGAGCAGTTCTTC. Amino acid sequence: CASRVAGEVYNEQFF.

The chain carries TRBV16 and TRBJ2-1; 10 positions agree with TRBD2. CDR1 is KGHSY, CDR2 FQNENV, per germline. The length of the CDR3 is 15 residues. V was clipped by 0 bases and J by 8 bases; unmatched bases: 4. The CDR3 coding sequence is TGTGCCAGCAGCCAATCGACAGCGGGGGGGCATGAGCAGTTCTTC. The encoded protein is CASSQSTAGGHEQFF.

This chain uses TRBV25-1 with TRBJ1-2; tentative D call: TRBD1 (5 bases). V lost 3 bases and J lost 0, with 8 bases in between. This CDR3 is built from 14 residues. The germline gives CDR1 MGHDK, CDR2 SYGVNS. This CDR3 reads CASSEAGTNYGYTF. The CDR3, as DNA: TGTGCCAGCAGTGAGGCAGGGACTAACTATGGCTACACCTTC.

The chain recombines TRBV15 with TRBJ2-3; 11 nucleotides align to TRBD2. The CDR3 runs 15 residues. Germline values: CDR1 LNHNV, CDR2 YYDKDF (reference sequence). V trimming: 0 bases; J trimming: 7 bases; junction bases outside the gene matches: 3. In nucleotides, the CDR3 is TGTGCCACCAGCAGAGAGGGGACTAGCGGAAATACGCAGTATTTT. Its protein is CATSREGTSGNTQYF.

The chain employs TRBV9 and TRBJ2-5; TRBD2 matches 13 bases. The CDR3 length is 16 residues. Germline V gene data show CDR1 as SGDLS and CDR2 as YYNGEE. V lost 3 bases to trimming and J lost 5 bases; unmatched junction nucleotides: 7. CDR3 sequence (DNA): TGTGCCAGCAGCGGCCGACTAGCGGGGGGCCGCGAGACCCAGTACTTC. The encoded protein is CASSGRLAGGRETQYF.

The J gene is TRBJ1-1, the V gene TRBV5-6, with D maybe TRBD1 (5 bases). The CDR3 loop spans 15 amino acids. Germline-derived CDR1 and CDR2 are SGHDT and YYEEEE. V shed 3 bases and J shed 4 bases, with 16 bases lying between them. CDR3 nucleotides: TGTGCCAGCAGCTCCCGCGTAGGGGTCGTCACTGAAGCTTTCTTT. Translation: CASSSRVGVVTEAFF.

J is TRBJ1-4 and V is TRBV5-6; TRBD1 is a possible D gene (5 bases). CDR3 length equals 14 residues. V was shortened by 3 bases and J by 9 bases, with 15 bases between the two germline ends. The V gene's germline CDR1 is SGHDT and CDR2 YYEEEE. CDR3 protein: CASSWGVGGQKLFF. In nucleotides, the CDR3 is TGTGCCAGCAGCTGGGGGGTAGGCGGTCAAAAACTGTTTTTT.

The V gene is TRBV27, the J gene TRBJ1-1, with 10 bases matching TRBD1. The CDR3 covers 14 residues. Losses at the gene ends were 5 bases for V and 7 bases for J; bases not matched to a gene: 7. In germline, CDR1 is MNHEY, CDR2 SMNVEV (reference sequence). The DNA for the CDR3 is TGTGCCAGCAGTCTGCAGGGACAGGGGTATGAAGCTTTCTTT. It codes for CASSLQGQGYEAFF.

The chain combines TRBV2 with TRBJ1-5; 8 bases align to TRBD1. CDR3 length equals 14 residues. V was clipped by 3 bases and J by 7 bases; unmatched bases: 5. The V gene's germline CDR1 is SNHLY and CDR2 FYNNEI. CDR3 DNA: TGTGCCAGCAGTGAGGGCAGGGGGCGGCAGCCCCAGCATTTT. Amino acids: CASSEGRGRQPQHF.

The chain couples TRBV11-1 to TRBJ1-1; TRBD1 matches at 9 bases. The V gene end was trimmed by 4 bases and the J gene end by 2 bases; junction bases not matched to a gene: 5. This CDR3 has 15 residues. CDR1 and CDR2 (germline): SGHAT, FQDESV (reference sequence). CDR3 DNA: TGTGCCAGCAGCTCCCCGGACAGGGGCAACACTGAAGCTTTCTTT. This gives the protein CASSSPDRGNTEAFF.

The chain employs TRBV4-1 and TRBJ1-1; D call uncertain. V lost 3 bases and J 5 bases, leaving 10 bases between the germline ends. This CDR3 has 13 amino acids. The V gene's germline CDR1 is MGHRA and CDR2 YSYEKL. This chain's CDR3 is CASSHQTQTEAFF. The CDR3 nucleotides read TGCGCCAGCAGCCACCAGACACAAACTGAAGCTTTCTTT.

V gene TRBV7-2 combines with J gene TRBJ2-2, with D perhaps TRBD2 (6 bases). Trimming left V 5 bases short and J 5 bases short, with 15 bases between. The CDR3 has 15 amino acids. Germline values: CDR1 SGHTA, CDR2 FQGNSA. CDR3 nucleotide sequence: TGTGCCAGCAGCCACACACGGGCGGGGACCGGGGAGCTGTTTTTT. Its translation: CASSHTRAGTGELFF.

The J gene is TRBJ1-4, the V gene TRBV27; TRBD1 aligns across 8 bases. CDR3 length: 14 residues. V was clipped by 5 bases and J by 3 bases; unmatched bases: 2. Germline V gives CDR1 MNHEY, CDR2 SMNVEV (reference sequence). The CDR3 DNA reads as TGTGCCAGCAGTAAGACAGGGGCTAATGAAAAACTGTTTTTT. Protein: CASSKTGANEKLFF.

The chain carries TRBV18 and TRBJ1-4, with 7 bases fitting TRBD1. This CDR3 comprises 14 residues. V gave up 3 bases and J gave up 8 bases; unmatched junction bases: 6. Germline V gene lookup returns CDR1 KGHSH and CDR2 LQKENI. This CDR3 is CASSPTGYGEKLFF. In nucleotides, the CDR3 is TGTGCCAGCTCACCGACAGGGTACGGAGAAAAACTGTTTTTT.

V gene TRBV6-2 or TRBV6-3 combines with J gene TRBJ2-3, with D perhaps TRBD1 (5 bases). Germline CDR1 reads MNHEY; CDR2 reads SVGEGT. This CDR3 is 18 amino acids long. Trimming removed 2 bases at V and 3 bases at J, with 21 bases between. This CDR3 is CASSYPNHRIGGTDTQYF. CDR3 nucleotides: TGTGCCAGCAGTTACCCCAATCACAGGATTGGTGGGACAGATACGCAGTATTTT.

This rearrangement joins TRBV29-1 to TRBJ2-7; 8 nucleotides align to TRBD1. The germline CDR1 and CDR2 sequences are SQVTM and ANQGSEA. Germline trimming cut 4 bases from V and 4 bases from J; bases unmatched to any gene: 6. The CDR3 covers 13 residues. The CDR3 bases are TGCAGCGTTGCCAGGGGGCGCGGGTACGAGCAGTACTTC. Its protein product is CSVARGRGYEQYF.